A selection of T cell receptor beta chains follows, all from one sample in a study of PD-1 blockade in classical Hodgkin lymphoma. Assay used: immunoSEQ multiplex PCR; TCRdb lists only in-frame clones, some missing. The profile shows about 97,000 clones, approximately 80% of them singletons. Sequencing used peripheral blood mononuclear cells (PBMCs), obtained at baseline. Every receptor here comes from a human donor with classical Hodgkin lymphoma. CDR3s include the opening cysteine and the closing phenylalanine or tryptophan. Each record gives: J gene, D gene, V gene, clone size, CDR3 DNA, CDR3 protein. D genes are given only for firm matches. The size of a clone is reported for some rows only, either as once, few or many, or as a class for expanded clones.

TRBJ2-7,TRBD2,TRBV7-2,.,TGTGCCAGCAGCTTAGGGCTAGCGGGAGCTATCTACGAGCAGTACTTC,CASSLGLAGAIYEQYF
TRBJ2-5,TRBD1,TRBV18,.,TGTGCCAGCTCACCACGCAGGGGGTCTGTAGAGACCCAGTACTTC,CASSPRRGSVETQYF
TRBJ1-2,.,TRBV5-1,few,TGCGCCAGCAGCTTGTTCCCAGGGGCCCTTGAGGGCTACACCTTC,CASSLFPGALEGYTF
TRBJ2-2,.,TRBV10-3,once,TGTGCCATCCAGGGCCCTACCGGGGAGCTGTTTTTT,CAIQGPTGELFF
TRBJ2-7,.,TRBV5-1,.,TGCGCCAGCAGCTTGGATGGGGTAGCTCCCGAGCAGTACTTC,CASSLDGVAPEQYF
TRBJ2-2,.,TRBV9,.,TGTGCCAGCAGCTCCCCCCGAATCGAAGTCGGCACCGGGGAGCTGTTTTTT,CASSSPRIEVGTGELFF
TRBJ2-5,TRBD2,TRBV19,.,TGTGCCAGTAGTGGTCCGGGAGGGGGAGAGACCCAGTACTTC,CASSGPGGGETQYF
TRBJ2-7,TRBD1,TRBV28,.,TGTGCCAGCAGCCGACCGGGACAGGGACAGGGCGAGCAGTACTTC,CASSRPGQGQGEQYF
TRBJ2-3,.,TRBV29-1,.,TGCAGCGTTGGGGGCAGGGCGACCACAGATACGCAGTATTTT,CSVGGRATTDTQYF
TRBJ1-5,.,TRBV27,.,TGTGCCAGCAGTTTAAGGAGTACGAATAGCAATCAGCCCCAGCATTTT,CASSLRSTNSNQPQHF
TRBJ2-3,TRBD2,TRBV5-1,.,TGCGCCAGCAGCAAAGGGACTAGCGGCGACACAGATACGCAGTATTTT,CASSKGTSGDTDTQYF
TRBJ2-3,.,TRBV29-1,.,TGCAGCGTGGGTAGCACAGATACGCAGTATTTT,CSVGSTDTQYF
TRBJ2-4,.,TRBV10-3,.,TGTGCCATCAGTGAGGGTGCGGGGTCGGGAAACATTCAGTACTTC,CAISEGAGSGNIQYF
TRBJ1-2,.,TRBV19,.,TGTGCCAGTAGTATAACGCCCAAGTCCCTTGGCTACACCTTC,CASSITPKSLGYTF
TRBJ2-3,TRBD2,TRBV15,.,TGTGCCACCAGCGAGAGCGGGAGAGGGGCAGATACGCAGTATTTT,CATSESGRGADTQYF